Each of the 3 T cell receptor beta chains below was sequenced from the same sample in a study of T cells in localized non-small cell lung cancer. This table comes from immunoSEQ multiplex PCR, and its TCRdb copy is limited to in-frame clones, with some not included. The sample has approximately 80,000 clones, over 75% seen once. The sample here was peripheral blood, taken before any cancer treatment. The receptors here all came from a female donor of 60 years or more with stage I lung adenocarcinoma.

The chain recombines TRBV19 with TRBJ1-5, with 10 nucleotides matching TRBD1. This CDR3 is 16 amino acids long. Germline assignment: CDR1 LNHDA and CDR2 SQIVND (reference sequence). V was clipped by 7 bases and J by 6 bases; unmatched bases: 12. CDR3 amino acids: CASTSPLGQGPQPQHF. The CDR3 DNA reads as TGTGCCAGTACCTCGCCCTTGGGACAGGGGCCTCAGCCCCAGCATTTT.

The chain uses TRBV9 and TRBJ2-5; D is possibly TRBD2 (5 bases). The CDR3 is 13 residues long. Germline CDR1 SGDLS, CDR2 YYNGEE. Deletions cut 4 bases from V and 5 bases from J, with 12 bases between. CDR3 amino acids: CASSRSPGETQYF. DNA of the CDR3: TGTGCCAGCAGCCGTTCTCCGGGGGAGACCCAGTACTTC.

The V call is TRBV5-1, the J call TRBJ2-5; no clear D gene. There are 15 residues in the CDR3. Trimming shortened V by 3 bases and J by 2 bases, and 14 bases separated the two germline ends. Germline lookup yields CDR1 SGHRS and CDR2 YFSETQ. The CDR3 loop is CASSSQVGRQETQYF. The CDR3 bases are TGCGCCAGCAGCTCTCAAGTGGGCAGACAAGAGACCCAGTACTTC. Full variable domain (remainder filled in from reference TRBV5-1 and TRBJ2-5): KAGVTQTPRYLIKTRGQQVTLSCSPISGHRSVSWYQQTPGQGLQFLFEYFSETQRNKGNFPGRFSGRQFSNSRSEMNVSTLELGDSALYLCASSSQVGRQETQYFGPGTRLLVL.